The 27 T cell receptor beta chains in this list originate from one sample, sequenced in a study of response to subunit inactivated influenza vaccine. TCRdb fed the RT-PCR reads into MiXCR, producing one record per CDR3 protein. The data hold around 320,000 distinct CDR3 sequences, with approximately 23% observed a single time. The material was PBMCs from blood, obtained about 20 months after vaccination. These receptors came from a man aged 45 to 70 who received an inactivated influenza vaccine.

The chain has TRBV4-1 and TRBJ1-2; D might be TRBD1 (6 bases). This CDR3 is 13 amino acids long. Germline V gives CDR1 MGHRA, CDR2 YSYEKL. Trimming removed 5 bases from V and 8 bases from J, with 15 bases in between. This CDR3 reads CASSLQGFDGYTF. The CDR3 region has the DNA TGCGCCAGCAGCTTACAGGGTTTCGACGGCTACACCTTC.

A few counts support this clonotype. The chain joins TRBV12-3 or TRBV12-4 to TRBJ2-2; D might be TRBD1 (6 bases). V was trimmed by 5 bases and J by 4 bases, leaving 17 bases between them. CDR3 size: 16 residues. DNA of the CDR3: TGTGCCAGCAGTCCCTCAGGGGAGTGGGCCACCGGGGAGCTGTTTTTT. It encodes CASSPSGEWATGELFF.

This sequence joins TRBV10-3 and TRBJ1-2; perhaps TRBD1 as D (5 bases). Trimming pared 8 bases from V and 4 bases from J, leaving 8 bases between. The germline V gene encodes CDR1 ENHRY and CDR2 SYGVKD. There are 11 residues in the CDR3. In DNA, the CDR3 is TGTGCCATCGGCGGGACCTATGGCTACACCTTC. It specifies CAIGGTYGYTF.

This clonotype turned up a few times. The V gene is TRBV6-5, the J gene TRBJ1-6, with a possible D match to TRBD1 (6 bases). There are 15 residues in the CDR3. Trimming cost V 2 bases and J 8 bases, with 13 bases left between them. Germline V lookup: CDR1 MNHEY, CDR2 SVGAGI. The CDR3 here is CASSYHRVVDSPLHF. The CDR3 region has the DNA TGTGCCAGCAGTTACCACAGGGTGGTGGATTCACCCCTCCACTTT.

The table lists this clonotype with a few counts. This chain connects TRBV7-3 to TRBJ2-2, with D perhaps TRBD1 (5 bases). V was pared by 4 bases and J by 6 bases, with 12 bases between. This CDR3 contains 14 residues. Germline lookup yields CDR1 SGHTA and CDR2 FQGTGA. In nucleotides, the CDR3 is TGTGCCAGCAGCTCCGTATCAGGGCCCGGGGAGCTGTTTTTT. Translation: CASSSVSGPGELFF.

The DNA for the CDR3 is TGTGCCAGCAGCTTAGTTTCGGGGCTTCAGGTCGGGGAGCTGTTTTTT. The encoded protein is CASSLVSGLQVGELFF. This chain uses TRBV7-2 with TRBJ2-2, with D perhaps matching TRBD1 or TRBD2 (5 bases each). Trimming pared 1 base from V and 7 bases from J, leaving 16 bases between. CDR1 and CDR2 from the germline V gene are SGHTA and FQGNSA. The CDR3 is 16 amino acids.

This chain uses TRBV7-2 with TRBJ2-1; D unclear. Germline CDR1 is SGHTA and CDR2 is FQGNSA. The CDR3 length is 13 residues. V shed 5 bases and J shed 4 bases, with 9 bases lying between them. CDR3 sequence reads: CASSMGMYNEQFF. CDR3 coding DNA: TGTGCCAGCAGCATGGGAATGTACAATGAGCAGTTCTTC.

This clonotype was detected ten times or more. This rearrangement joins TRBV29-1 to TRBJ1-5, with a possible D match to TRBD1 (5 bases). Germline lookup yields CDR1 SQVTM and CDR2 ANQGSEA. The V and J ends lost 4 bases and 2 bases respectively, with 9 bases between them. CDR3 length: 13 amino acids. CDR3 in DNA: TGCAGCGTTGGTGGGGGGGGCAATCAGCCCCAGCATTTT. Its translation is CSVGGGGNQPQHF.

This clonotype occurred a few times. The V call is TRBV4-3, the J call TRBJ2-5; D is unresolved. Germline assignment: CDR1 LGHNA and CDR2 YSLEER. The CDR3 is made up of 13 amino acids. Trimming took off 6 bases at V and 5 bases at J, with 13 bases between the two ends. Written as DNA, the CDR3 is TGCGCCAGCAGTCCGCGGAGTGGGGAGACCCAGTACTTC. Its translation: CASSPRSGETQYF.

A word on this clonotype: The junction differs from germline at one of its ends, possibly a read error. V usage is TRBV20-1 and J usage is TRBJ1-1; 8 nucleotides align to TRBD1. Germline V gene data show CDR1 as DFQATT and CDR2 as SNEGSKA (reference sequence). The length of the CDR3 is 14 residues. CDR3 loop: CSASTGAANTEALF. CDR3 nucleotide sequence: TGCAGTGCTTCGACAGGGGCGGCGAACACTGAAGCTTTATTT.

This clonotype showed up just a few times. V and J are TRBV5-1 and TRBJ2-5; tentative D call: TRBD2 (5 bases). From germline, CDR1 is SGHRS and CDR2 YFSETQ. The CDR3 contains 15 residues. Trimming took off 0 bases at V and 0 bases at J, with 9 bases between the two ends. The CDR3 region has the DNA TGCGCCAGCAGCTTGGTACGGGGTAACCAAGAGACCCAGTACTTC. Translating gives CASSLVRGNQETQYF. The whole variable domain, filled in from reference TRBV5-1 and TRBJ2-5, reads KAGVTQTPRYLIKTRGQQVTLSCSPISGHRSVSWYQQTPGQGLQFLFEYFSETQRNKGNFPGRFSGRQFSNSRSEMNVSTLELGDSALYLCASSLVRGNQETQYFGPGTRLLVL.

In its sample, this clonotype was seen many times. The chain recombines TRBV5-1 with TRBJ1-2; D perhaps matches TRBD1 (5 bases). Germline assignment: CDR1 SGHRS and CDR2 YFSETQ. The CDR3 covers 14 residues. Trimming took 0 bases from V and 6 from J, leaving 12 bases between them. Here the CDR3 reads CASSLAPQADGYTF. Written as DNA, the CDR3 is TGCGCCAGCAGCTTGGCCCCACAGGCCGATGGCTACACCTTC.

As concerns this clonotype: With a much larger clone just one base away, this may be a read error. CDR3 coding DNA: TGTGCCAGCTCACCACCGGATTTCGGCTACACCTTC. Amino acid sequence: CASSPPDFGYTF. The V gene is TRBV18, the J gene TRBJ1-2, with D unclear. The V end lost 0 bases, the J end lost 8 bases, and 7 bases lay between the germline ends. Germline V lookup: CDR1 KGHSH, CDR2 LQKENI. The CDR3 has 12 amino acids.

The genes are TRBV7-9 and TRBJ2-5; D not resolved. Per the germline V gene, CDR1 is SEHNR and CDR2 is FQNEAQ (reference sequence). The V end lost 5 bases, the J end lost 2 bases, and 9 bases lay between the germline ends. The CDR3 extends over 13 amino acids. The CDR3 DNA is TGTGCCAGCAGCAAACAGATACAAGAGACCCAGTACTTC. Protein sequence: CASSKQIQETQYF.

The chain is built from TRBV7-9 and TRBJ1-2; D gene uncertain. Germline CDR1 reads SEHNR; CDR2 reads FQNEAQ (reference sequence). CDR3 size: 13 residues. Trimming left V 5 bases short and J 4 bases short, with 11 bases between. The CDR3 nucleotides read TGTGCCAGCAGCCCGGGTAAAGTCTATGGCTACACCTTC. It codes for CASSPGKVYGYTF.

The V call is TRBV9, the J call TRBJ1-2; 8 bases match TRBD1. Germline V CDR1 and CDR2: SGDLS, YYNGEE. CDR3 length: 15 residues. The ends lost 0 bases at V and 7 bases at J; junction bases unmatched: 8. The CDR3 spells CASSVESAGGPGYTF. CDR3 bases: TGTGCCAGCAGCGTAGAGTCGGCAGGGGGCCCTGGCTACACCTTC.

This clonotype was counted ten times or more. This chain joins TRBV4-1 and TRBJ1-1, with a tentative D call TRBD1 (5 bases). Germline V gives CDR1 MGHRA, CDR2 YSYEKL. Deletions cut 0 bases from V and 0 bases from J, with 8 bases between. This CDR3 comprises 15 residues. CDR3: CASSQEGTVNTEAFF. In DNA form, the CDR3 reads TGCGCCAGCAGCCAAGAAGGGACGGTGAACACTGAAGCTTTCTTT.

The rearrangement joins TRBV29-1 to TRBJ2-1, with D possibly being TRBD2 (6 bases). The CDR3 consists of 14 residues. Germline lookup yields CDR1 SQVTM and CDR2 ANQGSEA. V was cut by 3 bases and J by 2 bases, with 11 bases left in between. CDR3 residues: CSVDGGTTYNEQFF. DNA for the CDR3: TGCAGCGTTGATGGCGGGACCACCTACAATGAGCAGTTCTTC.

In the case of this clonotype: The junction departs from germline at one end; a sequencing error may be responsible. V and J are TRBV7-2 and TRBJ1-5; D gene uncertain. Germline V gene data show CDR1 as SGHTA and CDR2 as FQGNSA. The CDR3 contains 13 residues. This CDR3 reads CASSLGFTQLQHF. Written as DNA, the CDR3 is TGTGCCAGCAGCTTGGGGTTCACTCAGCTCCAGCATTTT.

A few counts support this clonotype. The chain is built from TRBV20-1 and TRBJ2-2; 7 bases fit TRBD2. V dropped 6 bases and J dropped 4; count of bases not matched to a gene: 11. The germline CDR1 and CDR2 sequences are DFQATT and SNEGSKA (reference sequence). The CDR3 consists of 15 residues. CDR3 sequence (DNA): TGCAGTGCCGCTCGGGGACTAACCCTCACCGGGGAGCTGTTTTTT. It translates to CSAARGLTLTGELFF.

The J gene is TRBJ1-3, the V gene TRBV3-1; possibly TRBD1 for D (5 bases). Germline-derived CDR1 and CDR2 are LGHDT and YNNKEL (reference sequence). The V end lost 0 bases, the J end lost 0 bases, and 12 bases lay between the germline ends. The CDR3 consists of 17 residues. As DNA, the CDR3 is TGTGCCAGCAGCCAAGACCGGACACTCAACTCTGGAAACACCATATATTTT. Translating gives CASSQDRTLNSGNTIYF. The full variable domain, rest sourced from reference TRBV3-1 and TRBJ1-3, is DTAVSQTPKYLVTQMGNDKSIKCEQNLGHDTMYWYKQDSKKFLKIMFSYNNKELIINETVPNRFSPKSPDKAHLNLHINSLELGDSAVYFCASSQDRTLNSGNTIYFGEGSWLTVV.

This clonotype appeared once. The V call is TRBV20-1, the J call TRBJ2-3; D is unresolved. CDR3 length: 15 amino acids. V lost 0 bases to trimming and J lost 2 bases, with 12 bases between them. The germline gives CDR1 DFQATT, CDR2 SNEGSKA (reference sequence). The CDR3 DNA reads as TGCAGTGCTAGAGATTGGCAGGTCCTCACAGATACGCAGTATTTT. As protein: CSARDWQVLTDTQYF.

This chain links TRBV7-2 with TRBJ1-4, with no clear D. The CDR3 covers 14 residues. V shed 1 base and J shed 7 bases, with 10 bases lying between them. CDR1 is SGHTA, CDR2 FQGNSA, per germline. In DNA, the CDR3 is TGTGCCAGCAGCTTAGGAGAGGGCCGTGAAAAACTGTTTTTT. Translated, it gives CASSLGEGREKLFF.

J is TRBJ2-1 and V is TRBV20-1, with a weak D call TRBD2 (6 bases). Between the trimmed V and J ends, which lost 3 bases and 1 base, there was a span of 19 bases. Germline V lookup: CDR1 DFQATT, CDR2 SNEGSKA (reference sequence). The CDR3 length is 17 residues. For the CDR3, the DNA is TGCAGTGCTAGTAACTTCGGCGGGATTGGTTCCTACAATGAGCAGTTCTTC. It is translated as CSASNFGGIGSYNEQFF.

This clonotype was counted a few times. V usage is TRBV4-1 and J usage is TRBJ2-3; 10 bases line up with TRBD1. The length of the CDR3 is 18 residues. V dropped 0 bases and J dropped 6; count of bases not matched to a gene: 12. CDR1 is MGHRA, CDR2 YSYEKL, per germline. The CDR3 loop is CASSQDRQGAMVVDTQYF. CDR3 in DNA: TGCGCCAGCAGCCAAGATAGACAGGGGGCAATGGTGGTGGATACGCAGTATTTT.

V gene TRBV4-1 combines with J gene TRBJ1-2; D possibly corresponds to TRBD1 (5 bases). Germline V gene data show CDR1 as MGHRA and CDR2 as YSYEKL. The CDR3 has 17 amino acids. Trimming stripped 3 bases from V and 4 bases from J, with 21 bases between. CDR3 nucleotides: TGCGCCAGCAGCCAGCCGGGACTTCCACCAACCCTCTATGGCTACACCTTC. Protein product: CASSQPGLPPTLYGYTF.

The chain links TRBV15 to TRBJ2-1; either TRBD1 or TRBD2 may supply D (6 bases each). This CDR3 comprises 17 residues. V gave up 2 bases and J gave up 4 bases, with 18 bases separating them. Germline V gives CDR1 LNHNV, CDR2 YYDKDF (reference sequence). The CDR3 region is CATSRFEGGGPYNEQFF. The CDR3 DNA sequence: TGTGCCACCAGCAGATTCGAGGGTGGGGGGCCTTACAATGAGCAGTTCTTC.